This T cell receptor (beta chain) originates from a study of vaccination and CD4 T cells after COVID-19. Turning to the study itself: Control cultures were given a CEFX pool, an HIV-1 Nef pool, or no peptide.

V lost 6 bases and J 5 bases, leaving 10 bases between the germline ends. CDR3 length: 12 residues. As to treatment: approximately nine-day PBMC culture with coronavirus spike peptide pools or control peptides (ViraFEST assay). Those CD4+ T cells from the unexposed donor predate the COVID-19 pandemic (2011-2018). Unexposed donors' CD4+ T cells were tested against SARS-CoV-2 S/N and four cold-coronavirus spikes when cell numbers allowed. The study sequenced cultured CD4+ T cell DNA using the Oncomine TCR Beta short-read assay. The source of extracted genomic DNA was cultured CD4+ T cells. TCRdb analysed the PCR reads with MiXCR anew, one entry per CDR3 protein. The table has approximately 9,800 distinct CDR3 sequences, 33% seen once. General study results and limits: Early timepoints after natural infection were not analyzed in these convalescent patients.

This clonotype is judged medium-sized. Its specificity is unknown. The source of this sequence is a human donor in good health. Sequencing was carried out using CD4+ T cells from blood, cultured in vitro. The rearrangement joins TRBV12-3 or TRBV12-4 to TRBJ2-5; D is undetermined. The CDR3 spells CASRLGSETQYF. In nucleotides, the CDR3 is TGTGCCAGCAGGTTGGGTTCCGAGACCCAGTACTTC.